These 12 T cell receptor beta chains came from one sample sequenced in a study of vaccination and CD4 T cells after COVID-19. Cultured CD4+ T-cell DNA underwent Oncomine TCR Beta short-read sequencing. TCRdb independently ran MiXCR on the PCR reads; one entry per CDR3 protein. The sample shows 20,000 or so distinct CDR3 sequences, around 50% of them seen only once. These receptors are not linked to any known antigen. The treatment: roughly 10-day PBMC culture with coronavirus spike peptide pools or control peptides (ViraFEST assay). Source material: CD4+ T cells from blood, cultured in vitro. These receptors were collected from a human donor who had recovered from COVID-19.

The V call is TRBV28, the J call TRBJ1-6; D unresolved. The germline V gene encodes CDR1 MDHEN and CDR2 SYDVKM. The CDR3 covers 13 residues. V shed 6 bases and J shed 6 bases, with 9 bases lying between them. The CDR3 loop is CASRIGSNSPLHF. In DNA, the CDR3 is TGTGCCAGCAGGATAGGTTCTAATTCACCCCTCCACTTT.

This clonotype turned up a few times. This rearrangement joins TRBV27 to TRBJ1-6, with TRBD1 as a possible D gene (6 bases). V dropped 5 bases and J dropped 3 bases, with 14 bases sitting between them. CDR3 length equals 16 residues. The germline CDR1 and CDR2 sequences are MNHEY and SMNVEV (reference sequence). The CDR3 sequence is CASSLSGHRYNSPLHF. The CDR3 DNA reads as TGTGCCAGCAGTCTTTCGGGACACCGCTATAATTCACCCCTCCACTTT.

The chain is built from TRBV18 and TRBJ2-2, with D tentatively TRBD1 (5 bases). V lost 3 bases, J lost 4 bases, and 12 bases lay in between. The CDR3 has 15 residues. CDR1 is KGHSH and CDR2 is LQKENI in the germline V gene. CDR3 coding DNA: TGTGCCAGCTCACCCACTTTGGGGCTCACCGGGGAGCTGTTTTTT. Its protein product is CASSPTLGLTGELFF. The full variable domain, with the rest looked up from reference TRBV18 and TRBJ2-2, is NAGVMQNPRHLVRRRGQEARLRCSPMKGHSHVYWYRQLPEEGLKFMVYLQKENIIDESGMPKERFSAEFPKEGPSILRIQQVVRGDSAAYFCASSPTLGLTGELFFGEGSRLTVL.

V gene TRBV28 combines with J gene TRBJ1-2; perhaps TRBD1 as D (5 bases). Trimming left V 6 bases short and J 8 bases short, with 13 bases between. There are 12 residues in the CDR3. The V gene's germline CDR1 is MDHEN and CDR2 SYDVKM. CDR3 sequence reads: CASSSTGDGYTF. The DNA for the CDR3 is TGTGCCAGCAGCTCCACTGGGGACGGCTACACCTTC.

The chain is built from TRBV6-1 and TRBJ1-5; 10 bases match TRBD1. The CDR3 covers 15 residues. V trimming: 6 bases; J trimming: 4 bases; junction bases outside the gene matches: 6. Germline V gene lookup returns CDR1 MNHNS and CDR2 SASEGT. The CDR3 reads CASSDRGLNNQPQHF. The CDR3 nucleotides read TGTGCCAGCAGCGACAGGGGGCTAAATAATCAGCCCCAGCATTTT.

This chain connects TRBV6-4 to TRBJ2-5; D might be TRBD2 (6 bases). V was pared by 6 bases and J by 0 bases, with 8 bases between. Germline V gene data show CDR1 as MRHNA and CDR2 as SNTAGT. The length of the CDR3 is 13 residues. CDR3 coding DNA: TGTGCCAGCAGCCGCGGGAACCAAGAGACCCAGTACTTC. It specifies CASSRGNQETQYF.

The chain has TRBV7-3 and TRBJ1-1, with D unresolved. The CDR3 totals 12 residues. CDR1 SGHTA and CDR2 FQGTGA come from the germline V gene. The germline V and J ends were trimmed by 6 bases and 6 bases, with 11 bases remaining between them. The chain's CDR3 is CASRGRGAEAFF. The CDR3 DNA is TGTGCCAGCAGGGGGAGAGGAGCTGAAGCTTTCTTT. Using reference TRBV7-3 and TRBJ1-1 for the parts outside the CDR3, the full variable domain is GAGVSQTPSNKVTEKGKYVELRCDPISGHTALYWYRQSLGQGPEFLIYFQGTGAADDSGLPNDRFFAVRPEGSVSTLKIQRTERGDSAVYLCASRGRGAEAFFGQGTRLTVV.

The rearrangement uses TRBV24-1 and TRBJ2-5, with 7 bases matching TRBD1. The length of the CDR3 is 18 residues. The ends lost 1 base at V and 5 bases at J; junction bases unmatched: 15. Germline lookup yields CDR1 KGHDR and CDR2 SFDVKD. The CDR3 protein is CATSDFEAVDRPLETQYF. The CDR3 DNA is TGTGCCACCAGTGATTTCGAGGCGGTGGACAGGCCCCTGGAGACCCAGTACTTC.

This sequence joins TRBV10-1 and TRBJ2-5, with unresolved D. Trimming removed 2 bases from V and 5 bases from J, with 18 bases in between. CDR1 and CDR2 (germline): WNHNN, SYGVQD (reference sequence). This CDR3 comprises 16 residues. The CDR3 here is CASSEEKGTLLETQYF. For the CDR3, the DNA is TGCGCCAGCAGTGAGGAAAAGGGAACCCTTCTGGAGACCCAGTACTTC.

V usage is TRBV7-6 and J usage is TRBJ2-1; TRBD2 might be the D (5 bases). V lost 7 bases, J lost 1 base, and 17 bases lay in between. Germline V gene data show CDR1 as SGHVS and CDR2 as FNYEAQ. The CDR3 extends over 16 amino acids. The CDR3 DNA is TGTGCCAGCATCAAAACCGACTACCCATCCTACAATGAGCAGTTCTTC. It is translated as CASIKTDYPSYNEQFF.

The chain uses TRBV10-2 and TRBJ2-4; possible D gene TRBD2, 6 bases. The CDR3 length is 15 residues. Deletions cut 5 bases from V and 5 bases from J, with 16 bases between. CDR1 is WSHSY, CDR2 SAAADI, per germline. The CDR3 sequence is CASSRTAGGENIQYF. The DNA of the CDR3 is TGCGCCAGCAGTCGGACCGCCGGCGGGGAAAACATTCAGTACTTC.

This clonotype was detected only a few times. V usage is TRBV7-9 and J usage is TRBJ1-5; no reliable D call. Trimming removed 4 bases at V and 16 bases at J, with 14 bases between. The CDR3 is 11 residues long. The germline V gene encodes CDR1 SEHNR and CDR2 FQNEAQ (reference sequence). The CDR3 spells CASSSTKALHF. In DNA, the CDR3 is TGTGCCAGCAGCTCGACTAAAGCCTTACATTTT.